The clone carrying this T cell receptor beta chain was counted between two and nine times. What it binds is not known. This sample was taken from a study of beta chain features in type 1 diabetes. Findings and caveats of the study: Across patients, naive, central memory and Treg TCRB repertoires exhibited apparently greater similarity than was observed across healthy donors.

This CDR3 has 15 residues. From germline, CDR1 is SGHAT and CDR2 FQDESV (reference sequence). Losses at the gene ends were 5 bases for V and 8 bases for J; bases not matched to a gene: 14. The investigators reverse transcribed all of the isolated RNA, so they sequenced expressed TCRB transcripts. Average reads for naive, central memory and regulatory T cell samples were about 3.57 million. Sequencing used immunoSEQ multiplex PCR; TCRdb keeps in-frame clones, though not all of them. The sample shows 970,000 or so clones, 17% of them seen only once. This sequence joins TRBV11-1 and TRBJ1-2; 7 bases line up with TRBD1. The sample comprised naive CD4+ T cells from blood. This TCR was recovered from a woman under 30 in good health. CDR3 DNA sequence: TGTGCCAGCAGCCTTACAGGGGAAGCCTTGAAGGGCTACACCTTC. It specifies CASSLTGEALKGYTF. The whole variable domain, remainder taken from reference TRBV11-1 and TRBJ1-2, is EAEVAQSPRYKITEKSQAVAFWCDPISGHATLYWYRQILGQGPELLVQFQDESVVDDSQLPKDRFSAERLKGVDSTLKIQPAELGDSAMYLCASSLTGEALKGYTFGSGTRLTVV.